This is a list of T cell receptor beta chains from one sample in a study of OX40 agonist ivuxolimab in advanced cancers. Generated by immunoSEQ multiplex PCR, the TCRdb table keeps only in-frame clones and is missing some. The sample holds about 46,000 clones, approximately 88% seen once. The material was CD4+ or CD8+ T cells sorted from blood, obtained in a trial of the OX40 agonist ivuxolimab. Receptors were obtained from an adult with an advanced solid tumor such as melanoma, head and neck, liver or kidney cancer. Each CDR3 is given with its conserved first and last residue. The D gene is left open where the match is weak. Clone size is given for some rows only: seen once, a few or many times, or a class if the clone is expanded.

clone_size	v_call	d_call	j_call	cdr3_nt	cdr3_aa
.	TRBV2	TRBD1	TRBJ1-2	TGTGCCAGCAGTAAACCGGGACAGGGGTCTGGCTACACCTTC	CASSKPGQGSGYTF
.	TRBV5-1	.	TRBJ2-3	TGCGCCAGCAGCTCCGAATTTGCAGATACGCAGTATTTT	CASSSEFADTQYF
.	TRBV19	.	TRBJ2-2	TGTGCCAGTAGTATACCCCGTGCGGGAAGCACCGGGGAGCTGTTTTTT	CASSIPRAGSTGELFF
.	TRBV11-2	.	TRBJ2-5	TGTGCCAGCAGCCCTCAAACCCAGGGAGAGACCCAGTACTTC	CASSPQTQGETQYF
.	TRBV7-9	.	TRBJ1-5	TGTGCCAGCAGCCCCGGGGGCAGTGAAAGCAATCAGCCCCAGCATTTT	CASSPGGSESNQPQHF
.	TRBV4-1	.	TRBJ2-3	TGCGCCAGCAGCCGTAGACTAGAAACCAGCACAGATACGCAGTATTTT	CASSRRLETSTDTQYF
.	TRBV5-1	.	TRBJ2-1	TGCGCCAGCAGCTCTACAGGAGGTTCCGCTGAGCAGTTCTTC	CASSSTGGSAEQFF
.	TRBV7-9	.	TRBJ2-7	TGTGCCAGCAGCTTAGTAGTGGGACTCCTTAGGGAGCAGTACTTC	CASSLVVGLLREQYF
.	TRBV6-5	.	TRBJ1-5	TGTGCCAGCAGTTGGGGTCGGAATAGCAATCAGCCCCAGCATTTT	CASSWGRNSNQPQHF
.	TRBV15	TRBD1	TRBJ2-5	TGTGCCACCAGCAGAGACTGGGTGTTGGCAGGGGGACAAGAGACCCAGTACTTC	CATSRDWVLAGGQETQYF
once	TRBV5-6	.	TRBJ2-3	TGTGCCAGCAGCTCGACCGATACGGGCTCAGATACGCAGTATTTT	CASSSTDTGSDTQYF
.	TRBV4-2	.	TRBJ1-5	TGTGCCAGCAGCTTCAGGGGCGGACAGCCCCAGCATTTT	CASSFRGGQPQHF
.	TRBV28	.	TRBJ1-1	TGTGCCAGCAGTTTAAGGGTGGGTCGAGAAGCTTTCTTT	CASSLRVGREAFF
.	TRBV6-6	TRBD1	TRBJ1-2	TGTGCCAGCAGTTCTCCGACAGGGGGTAACTATGGCTACACCTTC	CASSSPTGGNYGYTF
.	TRBV4-1	TRBD2	TRBJ2-7	TGCGCCAGCAGCCTCGGCTCTAGCGGGACCTCCTACGAGCAGTACTTC	CASSLGSSGTSYEQYF
once	TRBV2	.	TRBJ2-1	TGTGCCAGCAGTGACGGCTCTGTTTTCGCTGAGCAGTTCTTC	CASSDGSVFAEQFF
once	TRBV7-2	TRBD1	TRBJ1-1	TGTGCCAGCAGCCCCAGGGGACAGGGGGCGAGAACTGAAGCTTTCTTT	CASSPRGQGARTEAFF
.	TRBV2	.	TRBJ2-7	TGTGCCAGCAGATCGACAAGTTCCTACGAGCAGTACTTC	CASRSTSSYEQYF